A single sample is the source of the 2 T cell receptor beta chains below, sequenced in a study of graft-versus-host responses after intestinal transplantation. This table comes from immunoSEQ multiplex PCR, and its TCRdb copy is limited to in-frame clones, with some not included. The sample contains 3,600 or so clones, 55% to 80% of which appear only once. Once graft tissue had been processed, intraepithelial and lamina propria lymphocytes were released. The material sequenced was ileum tissue, taken approximately 960 days after intestinal transplantation. Receptors originate from a human patient who received an intestinal transplant, so some T cells may come from the graft donor.

The rearrangement joins TRBV27 to TRBJ1-4; TRBD1 matches 7 bases. Losses at the gene ends were 5 bases for V and 8 bases for J; bases not matched to a gene: 5. The CDR3 consists of 13 residues. Germline CDR1 is MNHEY and CDR2 is SMNVEV (reference sequence). The CDR3 loop is CASSPQGDEKLFF. In nucleotides, the CDR3 is TGTGCCAGCAGTCCCCAGGGGGACGAAAAACTGTTTTTT. Looking up the rest from reference TRBV27 and TRBJ1-4 gives the full variable domain: EAQVTQNPRYLITVTGKKLTVTCSQNMNHEYMSWYRQDPGLGLRQIYYSMNVEVTDKGDVPEGYKVSRKEKRNFPLILESPSPNQTSLYFCASSPQGDEKLFFGSGTQLSVL.

V and J are TRBV7-3 and TRBJ2-3, with 8 bases lining up with TRBD1. V lost 3 bases to trimming and J lost 3 bases; unmatched junction nucleotides: 2. Germline V gene lookup returns CDR1 SGHTA and CDR2 FQGTGA. The CDR3 covers 14 residues. The DNA for the CDR3 is TGTGCCAGCAGCTTCCAGGGGGCTACAGATACGCAGTATTTT. It is translated as CASSFQGATDTQYF. Variable domain in full (rest from reference TRBV7-3 and TRBJ2-3): GAGVSQTPSNKVTEKGKYVELRCDPISGHTALYWYRQSLGQGPEFLIYFQGTGAADDSGLPNDRFFAVRPEGSVSTLKIQRTERGDSAVYLCASSFQGATDTQYFGPGTRLTVL.